Included here is one T cell receptor (beta chain) sequence, with context. The cohort comprised adults aged roughly 18 to 95 years residing in approximately 22 US areas. Participant reports of clinical history set cohort assignment. Some clones are missing from TCRdb's copy, which holds only in-frame ones; the method was immunoSEQ multiplex PCR. The repertoire holds 350,000 to 450,000 clones, with 80% to 90% as singletons. This CDR3 has 15 residues. Germline CDR1 LGHDT, CDR2 YNNKEL (reference sequence). Trimming at V came to 5 bases and at J to 0 bases, leaving 7 bases not matched to a gene. This entry comes from a study of blood T cell repertoires in COVID-19. About the research overall: Donors in the United States, Italy and Spain gave samples during acute or convalescent COVID-19. The cDNA or gDNA used as material had been derived from T cells, B-cell-depleted T cells, or PBMCs.

The genes are TRBV3-1 (or the pseudogene TRBV3-2) and TRBJ2-7; 7 nucleotides agree with TRBD2. The receptor was derived from a man aged 35-49 years in a cohort exposed to, infected with or recovered from COVID-19 (not recorded which). Sequences were obtained from PBMCs or T cells enriched from blood (not recorded which). The CDR3 sequence: CASSFTRDYSYEQYF. In DNA form, the CDR3 reads TGTGCCAGCAGCTTTACCCGGGACTACTCCTACGAGCAGTACTTC.